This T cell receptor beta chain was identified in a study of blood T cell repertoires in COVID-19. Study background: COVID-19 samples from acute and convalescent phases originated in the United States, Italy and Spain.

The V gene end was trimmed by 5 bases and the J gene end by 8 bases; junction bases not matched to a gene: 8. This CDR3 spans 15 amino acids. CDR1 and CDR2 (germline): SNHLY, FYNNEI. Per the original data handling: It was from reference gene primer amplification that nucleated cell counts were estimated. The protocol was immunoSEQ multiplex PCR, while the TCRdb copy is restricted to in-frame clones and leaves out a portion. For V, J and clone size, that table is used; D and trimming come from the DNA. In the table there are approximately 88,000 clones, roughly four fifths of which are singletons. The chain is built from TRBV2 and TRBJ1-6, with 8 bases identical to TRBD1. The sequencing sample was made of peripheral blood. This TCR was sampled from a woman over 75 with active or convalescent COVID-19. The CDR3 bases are TGTGCCAGCAGTCAGTCAGGGGGCGACGATTCACCCCTCCACTTT. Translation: CASSQSGGDDSPLHF.